This passage covers 21 T cell receptor beta chains from one sample sequenced in a study of blood T cells in healthy people across ages. A sample-barcoded 5' primer and a J-beta primer mix were used in a second PCR of about 6 to 12 cycles. From the 5' RACE reads, TCRdb called clonotypes with MiXCR, one entry per CDR3 protein. The sample carries 630,000 or so distinct CDR3 sequences, roughly 32% recorded once. Material: blood. The receptor set was obtained from an elderly woman in good health.

This clonotype was observed at least ten times. The CDR3 nucleotides are TGTGCCAGCAGCTTGGAAGCGGGGGTAGAGACCCAGTACTTC. Its translation: CASSLEAGVETQYF. The chain joins TRBV5-5 to TRBJ2-5; 8 nucleotides match TRBD2. Per germline, CDR1 SGHKS and CDR2 YYEKEE (reference sequence). The V and J ends lost 0 bases and 4 bases, in that order; junction bases with no gene match: 2. The CDR3 has 14 residues.

This clonotype was picked up many times. This chain joins TRBV20-1 and TRBJ2-3, with no clear D. Germline V CDR1 and CDR2: DFQATT, SNEGSKA (reference sequence). The CDR3 sequence is 12 residues long. Trimming stripped 6 bases from V and 1 base from J, with 8 bases between. CDR3 amino acids: CSAAPGTDTQYF. In DNA form, the CDR3 reads TGCAGTGCAGCTCCCGGCACAGATACGCAGTATTTT.

The rearrangement uses TRBV3-1 and TRBJ2-5, with D perhaps TRBD1 (6 bases). Germline CDR1 reads LGHDT; CDR2 reads YNNKEL (reference sequence). This CDR3 has 15 residues. Trimming took off 10 bases at V and 3 bases at J, with 21 bases between the two ends. The CDR3 sequence is CANSPLDRSKETQYF. CDR3 nucleotides: TGTGCCAACTCGCCACTCGACAGGTCGAAAGAGACCCAGTACTTC.

This clonotype was recorded at least ten times. CDR3 nucleotides: TGCAGTGCCCGAGGCCGACTTAATTCACCCCTCCACTTT. Its protein product is CSARGRLNSPLHF. V gene TRBV20-1 combines with J gene TRBJ1-6; D unclear. CDR3 length: 13 amino acids. Trimming left V 6 bases short and J 6 bases short, with 12 bases between. Germline CDR1 and CDR2: DFQATT and SNEGSKA (reference sequence).

The chain is built from TRBV2 and TRBJ1-4, with D perhaps TRBD1 (6 bases). The length of the CDR3 is 14 residues. Trimming cost V 4 bases and J 4 bases, with 10 bases left between them. The germline V gene has CDR1 SNHLY and CDR2 FYNNEI. CDR3 amino acids: CASSVQGNNEKLFF. CDR3 bases: TGTGCCAGCAGTGTTCAGGGGAATAATGAAAAACTGTTTTTT.

This clonotype was detected a few times. The chain uses TRBV29-1 and TRBJ2-1; D may be TRBD2 (6 bases). The CDR3 runs 13 residues. CDR1 SQVTM and CDR2 ANQGSEA come from the germline V gene. V was clipped by 5 bases and J by 9 bases, with 17 bases between them. The CDR3, as DNA: TGCAGCGTTTGGGCCCGGAGGGGTAGTGAGCAGTTCTTC. Its protein is CSVWARRGSEQFF.

This clonotype was observed a handful of times. The rearrangement uses TRBV4-2 and TRBJ2-2, with TRBD2 as a possible D gene (6 bases). Trimming shortened V by 1 base and J by 6 bases, and 12 bases separated the two germline ends. The CDR3 consists of 15 residues. CDR1 and CDR2 (germline): LGHNA, YNFKEQ. DNA of the CDR3: TGTGCCAGCAGCCAAGTGGGGACTGGGGCCGGGGAGCTGTTTTTT. It is translated as CASSQVGTGAGELFF.

This clonotype appeared many times. The V call is TRBV12-3 or TRBV12-4, the J call TRBJ2-7; D is uncertain. The CDR3 extends over 13 amino acids. V lost 2 bases and J 4 bases, leaving 9 bases between the germline ends. CDR3 DNA sequence: TGTGCCAGCAGTTTAATGACTGGATACGAGCAGTACTTC. Its protein product is CASSLMTGYEQYF.

This clonotype has ten or more counts. The rearrangement uses TRBV24-1 and TRBJ2-1; TRBD1 agrees at 9 bases. Germline V gives CDR1 KGHDR, CDR2 SFDVKD. CDR3 length equals 15 residues. Trimming at V came to 5 bases and at J to 3 bases, leaving 4 bases not matched to a gene. CDR3 in DNA: TGTGCCACCAGTGCCCGGGACAGGGTCTACAATGAGCAGTTCTTC. Protein product: CATSARDRVYNEQFF.

A word on this clonotype: A much larger clone differs by one base, so this may be a read error. This chain connects TRBV6-1 to TRBJ1-6; D is perhaps TRBD1 (6 bases). This CDR3 has 14 amino acids. V dropped 6 bases and J dropped 9 bases, with 15 bases sitting between them. Germline CDR1 reads MNHNS; CDR2 reads SASEGT. The CDR3 is CASRRTEDSSPLHF. The CDR3 DNA reads as TGTGCCAGCAGGAGGACAGAAGATAGTTCACCCCTCCACTTT.

This clonotype was detected many times. The V and J genes are TRBV7-2 and TRBJ2-3; D is uncertain. CDR3 length: 14 amino acids. Germline loops: CDR1 SGHTA, CDR2 FQGNSA. V lost 6 bases and J lost 0, with 10 bases in between. The CDR3 here is CASRPSISTDTQYF. The DNA of the CDR3 is TGTGCCAGCAGGCCAAGTATCAGCACAGATACGCAGTATTTT.

This clonotype was seen more than once but under ten times. The genes are TRBV7-9 and TRBJ2-1; D possibly corresponds to TRBD2 (6 bases). Germline-derived CDR1 and CDR2 are SEHNR and FQNEAQ (reference sequence). V was cut by 4 bases and J by 10 bases, with 20 bases left in between. The CDR3 consists of 15 residues. The CDR3 sequence: CASSYRLVITAEQFF. CDR3 nucleotides: TGTGCCAGCAGCTACCGACTAGTTATTACGGCCGAGCAGTTCTTC.

This chain joins TRBV5-1 and TRBJ2-2; D remains ambiguous. The CDR3 extends over 15 amino acids. CDR1 SGHRS and CDR2 YFSETQ come from the germline V gene. The V end was cut by 4 bases, the J end by 1 base, with 11 bases between. CDR3 residues: CASSPSPGNTGELFF. CDR3 nucleotides: TGCGCCAGCAGCCCGTCCCCCGGGAACACCGGGGAGCTGTTTTTT.

CDR3 DNA: TGTGCCTGGAGTGTTAAAGGATCGGAGACCCAGTACTTC. It yields the protein CAWSVKGSETQYF. The J gene is TRBJ2-5, the V gene TRBV30, with D unresolved. V was clipped by 0 bases and J by 5 bases, with 10 bases between them. Germline-derived CDR1 and CDR2 are GTSNPN and SVGIG (reference sequence). The CDR3 covers 13 residues.

Notes on this clonotype: This may be a read error: a much more frequent sequence differs by one nucleotide. The rearrangement joins TRBV5-1 to TRBJ2-1, with 7 bases matching TRBD1. Germline V gene sequence: CDR1 SGHRS, CDR2 YFSETQ. The CDR3 extends over 15 amino acids. CDR3 residues: CVSSLTGVSYNEQFF. The CDR3 region has the DNA TGCGTCAGCAGCTTAACAGGGGTTTCCTACAATGAGCAGTTCTTC.

This clonotype was detected only a few times. Possible read error: a much larger clone is one base away. The chain is built from TRBV10-3 and TRBJ1-2; possible D gene TRBD1, 5 bases. There are 13 residues in the CDR3. The germline V gene encodes CDR1 ENHRY and CDR2 SYGVKD. The CDR3 coding sequence is TGTGTCATCCGCATCGGGGGAACCTATGGCTACACCTTC. Amino acids: CVIRIGGTYGYTF.

This clonotype was observed a handful of times. The V call is TRBV2, the J call TRBJ1-4; TRBD1 is a possible D gene (5 bases). CDR1 is SNHLY, CDR2 FYNNEI, per germline. The CDR3 covers 13 residues. Trimming removed 7 bases from V and 6 bases from J, with 12 bases in between. The CDR3 reads CASILTGYEKLFF. The DNA for the CDR3 is TGTGCCAGCATCTTAACAGGATATGAAAAACTGTTTTTT. Full variable domain (remainder filled in from reference TRBV2 and TRBJ1-4): EPEVTQTPSHQVTQMGQEVILRCVPISNHLYFYWYRQILGQKVEFLVSFYNNEISEKSEIFDDQFSVERPDGSNFTLKIRSTKLEDSAMYFCASILTGYEKLFFGSGTQLSVL.

There are many counts of this clonotype. The J gene is TRBJ2-3, the V gene TRBV7-2, with 16 bases that match TRBD2. CDR3 length equals 17 residues. In germline, CDR1 is SGHTA, CDR2 FQGNSA. The ends lost 4 bases at V and 8 bases at J; junction bases unmatched: 9. CDR3 DNA sequence: TGTGCCAGCAGCTCCGGGACTAGCGGGGGGGTCCGGGGTACGCAGTATTTT. Its translation is CASSSGTSGGVRGTQYF.

This chain links TRBV19 with TRBJ1-2, with TRBD1 as a possible D gene (5 bases). The CDR3 length is 14 residues. CDR1 and CDR2 (germline): LNHDA, SQIVND (reference sequence). V lost 3 bases and J lost 5, with 13 bases in between. The chain's CDR3 is CASSIPVGAYGYTF. The CDR3 DNA sequence: TGTGCCAGTAGTATCCCGGTCGGGGCGTATGGCTACACCTTC. Complete variable domain (other parts from reference TRBV19 and TRBJ1-2): DGGITQSPKYLFRKEGQNVTLSCEQNLNHDAMYWYRQDPGQGLRLIYYSQIVNDFQKGDIAEGYSVSREKKESFPLTVTSAQKNPTAFYLCASSIPVGAYGYTFGSGTRLTVV.

The rearrangement links TRBV5-1 to TRBJ2-7; 14 bases are shared with TRBD2. CDR3 length: 15 amino acids. In germline, CDR1 is SGHRS, CDR2 YFSETQ. The ends lost 0 bases at V and 4 bases at J; junction bases unmatched: 0. In DNA form, the CDR3 reads TGCGCCAGCAGCTTGGGGACTAGCGGGAGGTACGAGCAGTACTTC. Its protein product is CASSLGTSGRYEQYF.

This clonotype was observed many times. This chain's CDR3 is CASSLSGQNRGTDTQYF. The DNA for the CDR3 is TGCGCCAGCAGCTTGTCCGGCCAGAACCGTGGCACAGATACGCAGTATTTT. The J gene is TRBJ2-3, the V gene TRBV5-1; D gene uncertain. This CDR3 contains 17 residues. Trimming cost V 1 base and J 1 base, with 16 bases left between them. CDR1 is SGHRS, CDR2 YFSETQ, per germline.